This TCR beta chain appears in the sequencing data of a study of cytomegalovirus exposure and HLA in healthy donors. The CDR3 totals 16 residues. Germline values: CDR1 MDHEN, CDR2 SYDVKM. Trimming took 3 bases from V and 4 from J, leaving 15 bases between them. This clone was observed a single time. Amplification used 60 Vbeta primers and 13 Jbeta primers. Some clones are missing from TCRdb's copy, which holds only in-frame ones; the method was immunoSEQ multiplex PCR. The table includes 45,000 to 70,000 clones, roughly 82% detected once. This clonotype was sampled from a man aged 25 to 45 in good health and CMV-seronegative. The chain couples TRBV28 to TRBJ2-2; tentatively, D is TRBD1 (5 bases). The sample consisted of PBMCs. The CDR3 here is CASSLMAGQVTGELFF. The CDR3 bases are TGTGCCAGCAGTTTGATGGCAGGGCAAGTCACCGGGGAGCTGTTTTTT. Full variable domain (missing parts from reference TRBV28 and TRBJ2-2): DVKVTQSSRYLVKRTGEKVFLECVQDMDHENMFWYRQDPGLGLRLIYFSYDVKMKEKGDIPEGYSVSREKKERFSLILESASTNQTSMYLCASSLMAGQVTGELFFGEGSRLTVL.